Listed here is a single TCR beta chain. These data belong to a study of blood T cell repertoires in COVID-19. Trimming shortened V by 0 bases and J by 0 bases, and 21 bases separated the two germline ends. This CDR3 contains 20 residues. Germline CDR1 LGHDT, CDR2 YNNKEL (reference sequence). Profiling relied on immunoSEQ multiplex PCR, and the TCRdb table lists in-frame clones only, not all of them. The data hold about 100,000 clones, with 88% observed a single time. Specimen: peripheral blood. The TCR comes from a human donor in a cohort sampled during active COVID-19. The chain joins TRBV3-1 (or the pseudogene TRBV3-2) to TRBJ1-3, with D maybe TRBD1 (5 bases). The CDR3 DNA follows: TGTGCCAGCAGCCAAGACGTTGGACAACCGTCTCTGAGCTCTGGAAACACCATATATTTT. Its protein is CASSQDVGQPSLSSGNTIYF.